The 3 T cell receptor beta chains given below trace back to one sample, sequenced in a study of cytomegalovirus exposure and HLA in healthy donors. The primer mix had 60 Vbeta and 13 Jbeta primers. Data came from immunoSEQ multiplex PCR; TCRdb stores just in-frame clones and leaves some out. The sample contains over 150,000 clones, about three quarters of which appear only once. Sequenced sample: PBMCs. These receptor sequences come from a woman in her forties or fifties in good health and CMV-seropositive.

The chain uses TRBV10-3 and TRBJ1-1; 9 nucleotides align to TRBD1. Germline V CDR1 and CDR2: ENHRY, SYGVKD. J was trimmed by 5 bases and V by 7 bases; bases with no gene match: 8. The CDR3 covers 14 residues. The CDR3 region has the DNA TGTGCCATCAACCCCGGGACAGGGAATACTGAAGCTTTCTTT. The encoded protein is CAINPGTGNTEAFF.

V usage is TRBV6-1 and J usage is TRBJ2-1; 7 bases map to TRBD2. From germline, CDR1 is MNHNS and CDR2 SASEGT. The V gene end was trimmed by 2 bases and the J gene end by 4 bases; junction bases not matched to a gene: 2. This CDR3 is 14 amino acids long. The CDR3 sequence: CASSESGVYNEQFF. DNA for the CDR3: TGTGCCAGCAGTGAAAGCGGGGTTTACAATGAGCAGTTCTTC.

The DNA for the CDR3 is TGTGCCAGCAACCTCGCCGGCACCGGGGAGCTGTTTTTT. Encoded protein: CASNLAGTGELFF. The chain recombines TRBV11-2 with TRBJ2-2; D gene uncertain. V was pared by 7 bases and J by 4 bases, with 10 bases between. The CDR3 has 13 residues. CDR1 and CDR2 from the germline V gene are SGHAT and FQNNGV.